This is a list of T cell receptor beta chains from one sample in a study of OX40 agonist ivuxolimab in advanced cancers. TCRdb's copy holds only in-frame clones and misses some; the assay was immunoSEQ multiplex PCR. This sample has some 57,000 clones; about 89% occur once, and the top ten carry around 1%. The source material was CD4+ or CD8+ T cells sorted from blood, sampled in a trial of the OX40 agonist ivuxolimab. These receptor sequences come from an adult with an advanced solid tumor such as melanoma, head and neck, liver or kidney cancer. Both conserved end residues are part of each CDR3.

v_gene	j_gene	CDR3aa
TRBV10-3	TRBJ1-4	CAISDPDGRRGGGEKLFF
TRBV4-3	TRBJ2-1	CASSQDAGHNEQFF
TRBV11-3	TRBJ2-7	CASSLTTGGYEQYF
TRBV29-1	TRBJ1-4	CSVEGDSNEKLFF
TRBV28	TRBJ2-3	CASSLKSPDTQYF
TRBV18	TRBJ1-1	CASSFAGRNIMNTEAFF
TRBV5-4	TRBJ2-1	CASSLESSYNEQFF
TRBV18	TRBJ2-5	CASSPGPGETQYF
TRBV27	TRBJ2-3	CASTLSGEATDTQYF
TRBV28	TRBJ1-2	CASSGQGYGYTF